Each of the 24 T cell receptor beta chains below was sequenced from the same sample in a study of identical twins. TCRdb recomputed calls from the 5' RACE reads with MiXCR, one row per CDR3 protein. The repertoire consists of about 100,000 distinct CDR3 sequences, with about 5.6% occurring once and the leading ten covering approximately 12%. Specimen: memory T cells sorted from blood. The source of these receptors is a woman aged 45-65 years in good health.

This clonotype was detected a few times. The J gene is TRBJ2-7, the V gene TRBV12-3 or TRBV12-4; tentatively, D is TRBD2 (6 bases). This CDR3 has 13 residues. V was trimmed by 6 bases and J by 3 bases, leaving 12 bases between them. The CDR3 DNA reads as TGTGCCAGCAGCCGGACTATGGGCTACGAGCAGTACGTC. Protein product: CASSRTMGYEQYV.

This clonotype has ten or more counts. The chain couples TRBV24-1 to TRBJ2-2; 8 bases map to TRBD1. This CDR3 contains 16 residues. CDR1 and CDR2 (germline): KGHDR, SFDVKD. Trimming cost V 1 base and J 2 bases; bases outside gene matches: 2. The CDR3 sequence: CATSDFTGGNTGELFF. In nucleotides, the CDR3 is TGTGCCACCAGTGATTTTACAGGGGGTAACACCGGGGAGCTGTTTTTT.

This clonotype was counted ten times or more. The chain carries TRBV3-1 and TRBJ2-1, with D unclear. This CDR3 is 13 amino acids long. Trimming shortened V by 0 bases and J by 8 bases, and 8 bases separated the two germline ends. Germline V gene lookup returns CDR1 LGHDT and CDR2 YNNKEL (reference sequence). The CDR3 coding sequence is TGTGCCAGCAGCCAAGAATATGGGGATGAGCAGTTCTTC. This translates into CASSQEYGDEQFF.

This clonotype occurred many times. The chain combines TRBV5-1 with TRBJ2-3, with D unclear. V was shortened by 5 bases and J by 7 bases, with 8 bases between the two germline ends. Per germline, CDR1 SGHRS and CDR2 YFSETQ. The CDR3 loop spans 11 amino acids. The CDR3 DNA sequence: TGCGCCAGCAGTTGGAAAAATACGCAGTATTTT. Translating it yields CASSWKNTQYF.

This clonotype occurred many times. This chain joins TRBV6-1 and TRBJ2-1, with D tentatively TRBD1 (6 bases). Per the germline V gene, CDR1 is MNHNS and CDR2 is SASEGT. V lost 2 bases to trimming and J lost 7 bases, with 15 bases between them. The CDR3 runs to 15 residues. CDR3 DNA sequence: TGTGCCAGCAGTGAACTTAACAGGGTCGGGAATGAGCAGTTCTTC. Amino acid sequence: CASSELNRVGNEQFF.

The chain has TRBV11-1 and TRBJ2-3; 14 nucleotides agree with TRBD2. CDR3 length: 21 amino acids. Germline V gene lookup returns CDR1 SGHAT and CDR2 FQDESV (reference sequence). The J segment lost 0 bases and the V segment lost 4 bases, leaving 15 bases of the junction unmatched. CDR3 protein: CASSSYAGTSGRGLSTDTQYF. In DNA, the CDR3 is TGTGCCAGCAGCTCCTACGCCGGGACTAGCGGGAGAGGGCTAAGCACAGATACGCAGTATTTT.

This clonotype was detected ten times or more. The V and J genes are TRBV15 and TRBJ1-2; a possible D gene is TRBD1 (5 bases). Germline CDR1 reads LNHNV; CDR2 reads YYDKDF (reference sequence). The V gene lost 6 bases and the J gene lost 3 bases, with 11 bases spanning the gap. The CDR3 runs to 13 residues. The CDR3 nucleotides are TGTGCCACCAGTCTGACAGTTTACTATGGCTACACCTTC. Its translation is CATSLTVYYGYTF.

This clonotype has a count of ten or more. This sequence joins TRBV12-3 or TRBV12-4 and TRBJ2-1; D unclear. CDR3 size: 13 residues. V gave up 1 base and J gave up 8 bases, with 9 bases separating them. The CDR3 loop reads CASSLGDVDEQFF. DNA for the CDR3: TGTGCCAGCAGTTTAGGCGATGTAGATGAGCAGTTCTTC.

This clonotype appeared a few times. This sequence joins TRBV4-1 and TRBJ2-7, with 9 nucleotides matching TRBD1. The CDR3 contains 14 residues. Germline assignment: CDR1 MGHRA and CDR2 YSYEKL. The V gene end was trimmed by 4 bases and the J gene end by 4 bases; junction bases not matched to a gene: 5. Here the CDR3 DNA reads TGCGCCAGCAGCCCCCGGGACAGGGAATACGAGCAGTACGTC. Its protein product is CASSPRDREYEQYV.

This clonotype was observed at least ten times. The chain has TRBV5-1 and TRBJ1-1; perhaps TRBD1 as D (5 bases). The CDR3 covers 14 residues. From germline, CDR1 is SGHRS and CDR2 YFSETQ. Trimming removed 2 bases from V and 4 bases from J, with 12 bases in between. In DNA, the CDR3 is TGCGCCAGCAGCTTTGCAGGGTTGCGCACTGAAGCTTTCTTT. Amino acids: CASSFAGLRTEAFF.

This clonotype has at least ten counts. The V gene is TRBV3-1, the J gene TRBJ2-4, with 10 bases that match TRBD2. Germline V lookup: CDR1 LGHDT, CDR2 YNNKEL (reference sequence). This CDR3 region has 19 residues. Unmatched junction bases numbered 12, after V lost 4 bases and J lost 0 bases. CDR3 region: CASSPLAGAWDQAKNIQYF. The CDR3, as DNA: TGTGCCAGCAGCCCCCTAGCGGGAGCTTGGGATCAAGCCAAAAACATTCAGTACTTC.

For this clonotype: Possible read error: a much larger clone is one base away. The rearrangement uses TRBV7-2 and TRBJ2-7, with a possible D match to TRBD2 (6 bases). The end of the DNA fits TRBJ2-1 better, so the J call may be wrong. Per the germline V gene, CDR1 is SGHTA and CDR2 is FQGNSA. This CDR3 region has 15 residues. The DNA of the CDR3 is TGTGCCAGCAGCTTAAGTTCGGCGGGGACCTACGAGCAGTTCTTC. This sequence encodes CASSLSSAGTYEQFF.

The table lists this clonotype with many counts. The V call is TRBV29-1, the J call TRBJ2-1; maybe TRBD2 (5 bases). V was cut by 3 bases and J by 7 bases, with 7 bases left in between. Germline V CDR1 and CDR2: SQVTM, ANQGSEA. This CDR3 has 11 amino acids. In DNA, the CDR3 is TGCAGCGTTGACGGCGGGAATGAGCAGTTCTTC. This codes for CSVDGGNEQFF.

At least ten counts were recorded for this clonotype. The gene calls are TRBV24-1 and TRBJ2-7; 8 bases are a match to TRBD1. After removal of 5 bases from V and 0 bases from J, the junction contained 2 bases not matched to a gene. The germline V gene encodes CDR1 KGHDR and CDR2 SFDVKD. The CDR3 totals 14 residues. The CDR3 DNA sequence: TGTGCCACCAGTGCAGGGGGCAGCTCCTACGAGCAGTACTTC. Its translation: CATSAGGSSYEQYF.

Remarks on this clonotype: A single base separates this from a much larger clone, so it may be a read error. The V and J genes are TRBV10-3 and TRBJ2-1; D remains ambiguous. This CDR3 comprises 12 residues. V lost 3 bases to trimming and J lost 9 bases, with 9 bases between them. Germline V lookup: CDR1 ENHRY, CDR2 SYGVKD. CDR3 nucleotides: TGTGCCATCAGTGAAAGCGCCGGTGAGCAGTTCTTC. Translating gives CAISESAGEQFF.

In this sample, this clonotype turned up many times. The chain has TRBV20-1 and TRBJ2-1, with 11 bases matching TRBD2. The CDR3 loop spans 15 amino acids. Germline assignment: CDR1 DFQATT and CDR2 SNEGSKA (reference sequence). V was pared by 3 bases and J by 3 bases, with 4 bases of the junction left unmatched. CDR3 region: CSARTSGKFYNEQFF. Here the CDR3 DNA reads TGCAGTGCTAGGACTAGCGGGAAGTTCTACAATGAGCAGTTCTTC.

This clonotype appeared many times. In DNA form, the CDR3 reads TGTGCCAGCAGCTTGCGTAGGGGGCTAAGCTCTGGGGCCAACGTCCTGACTTTC. This sequence encodes CASSLRRGLSSGANVLTF. The rearrangement uses TRBV5-6 and TRBJ2-6; TRBD1 matches at 7 bases. In germline, CDR1 is SGHDT, CDR2 YYEEEE. Trimming took 1 base from V and 0 from J; bases not matched to a gene: 7. The CDR3 extends over 18 amino acids.

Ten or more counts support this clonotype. CDR3 sequence: CASQPVVGGYTF. The CDR3 DNA follows: TGTGCCAGCCAGCCCGTGGTTGGGGGCTACACCTTC. V gene TRBV25-1 combines with J gene TRBJ1-2, with D unclear. Germline V gives CDR1 MGHDK, CDR2 SYGVNS. V lost 8 bases and J lost 8, with 15 bases in between. The CDR3 sequence is 12 residues long.

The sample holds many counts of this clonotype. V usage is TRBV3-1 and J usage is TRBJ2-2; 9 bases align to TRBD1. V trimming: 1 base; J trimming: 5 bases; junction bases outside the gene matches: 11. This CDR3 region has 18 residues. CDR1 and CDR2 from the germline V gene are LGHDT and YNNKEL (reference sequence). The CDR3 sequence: CASSQGPTGGEKTGELFF. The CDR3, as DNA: TGTGCCAGCAGCCAAGGCCCCACAGGGGGCGAGAAGACCGGGGAGCTGTTTTTT.

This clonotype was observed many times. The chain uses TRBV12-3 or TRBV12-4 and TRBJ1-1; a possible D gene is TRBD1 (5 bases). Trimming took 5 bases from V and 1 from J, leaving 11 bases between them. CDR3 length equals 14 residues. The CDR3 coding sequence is TGTGCCAGCAGTAGCCTCACAGGGAACACTGAAGCTTTCTTT. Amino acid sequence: CASSSLTGNTEAFF.

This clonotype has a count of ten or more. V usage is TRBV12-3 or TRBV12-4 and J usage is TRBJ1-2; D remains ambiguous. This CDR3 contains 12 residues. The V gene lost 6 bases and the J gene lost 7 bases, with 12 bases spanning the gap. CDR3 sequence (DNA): TGTGCCAGCAGAGGTCGGGAGGGTGGCTACACCTTC. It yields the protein CASRGREGGYTF.

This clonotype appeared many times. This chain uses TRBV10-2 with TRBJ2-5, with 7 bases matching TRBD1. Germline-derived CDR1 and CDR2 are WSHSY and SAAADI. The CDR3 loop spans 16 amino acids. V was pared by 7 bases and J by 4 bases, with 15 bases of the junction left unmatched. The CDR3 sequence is CASIEGAEVGGETQYF. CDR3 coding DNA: TGCGCCAGCATAGAGGGGGCCGAAGTAGGAGGAGAGACCCAGTACTTC.

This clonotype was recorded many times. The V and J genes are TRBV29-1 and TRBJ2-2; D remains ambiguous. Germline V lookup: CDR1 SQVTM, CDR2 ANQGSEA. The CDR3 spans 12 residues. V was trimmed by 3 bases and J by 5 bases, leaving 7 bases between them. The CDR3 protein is CSVDLVTGELFF. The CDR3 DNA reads TGCAGCGTTGATCTCGTGACCGGGGAGCTGTTTTTT.

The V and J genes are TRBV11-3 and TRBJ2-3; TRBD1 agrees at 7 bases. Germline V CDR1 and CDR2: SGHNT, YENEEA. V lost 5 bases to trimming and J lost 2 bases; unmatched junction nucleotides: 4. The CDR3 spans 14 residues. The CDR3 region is CASSQDRVTDTQYF. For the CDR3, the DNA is TGTGCCAGCAGCCAAGACAGGGTCACAGATACGCAGTATTTT.